A selection of T cell receptor beta chains follows, all from one sample in a study of blood T cell repertoires in COVID-19. Only in-frame clones appear in the TCRdb table, and some are missing; sequencing was by immunoSEQ multiplex PCR. The data contain over 110,000 clones, just under 80% of them seen just once; the ten biggest clones take up 1.9%. Sequences were obtained from peripheral blood. The receptor set was obtained from a woman aged 60-75 years with acute or convalescent COVID-19. CDR3s include the opening cysteine and the closing phenylalanine or tryptophan. A D gene is named only where the DNA matches it firmly. Not every row has a clone size; where given, it reads once, few, many or a size class.

j_call | clone_size | d_call | v_call | cdr3_nt | cdr3_aa
TRBJ2-7 | few | TRBD2 | TRBV7-8 | TGTGCCAGCAGCTTACCGGGACTAGCGGACAGGGCCTCCTACGAGCAGTACTTC | CASSLPGLADRASYEQYF
TRBJ2-7 | . | TRBD2 | TRBV29-1 | TGCAGCGTTCTAGCGGTCTACGAGCAGTACTTC | CSVLAVYEQYF
TRBJ2-7 | . | TRBD1 | TRBV29-1 | TGCAGCGTTACGGGACAGGGGAATTACGAGCAGTACTTC | CSVTGQGNYEQYF
TRBJ2-3 | . | TRBD2 | TRBV15 | TGTGCCACCAGCATCCTCGGCGGGAGCCATTCTAGCACAGATACGCAGTATTTT | CATSILGGSHSSTDTQYF
TRBJ2-3 | . | TRBD2 | TRBV11-2 | TGTGCCAGCAGCTACCGGACTAGCGGGAGAACAGATACGCAGTATTTT | CASSYRTSGRTDTQYF
TRBJ2-7 | . | . | TRBV27 | TGTGCCAGCAGTCCATTCGCACAGGACGAGCAGTACTTC | CASSPFAQDEQYF
TRBJ2-7 | . | TRBD1 | TRBV6-1 | TGTGCCAGCAGTGTACACGGGACAGGGGGTGTAGGGGAGCAGTACTTC | CASSVHGTGGVGEQYF
TRBJ1-2 | few | . | TRBV3-1/TRBV3-2 | TGTGCCAGCAGCCCACAGGTCCGAACGCCTGGTGGCTACACCTTC | CASSPQVRTPGGYTF
TRBJ2-6 | . | TRBD2 | TRBV5-1 | TGCGCCAGCAGCACGGGGGGACTAGCGGGAGTCTCTGGGGCCAACGTCCTGACTTTC | CASSTGGLAGVSGANVLTF
TRBJ2-7 | few | TRBD1 | TRBV29-1 | TGCAGCGCTCGGGACAGGGCGGACTACGAGCAGTACTTC | CSARDRADYEQYF
TRBJ2-7 | . | . | TRBV2 | TGTGCCAGCAGAGTGGAGACCGCCTACGAGCAGTACTTC | CASRVETAYEQYF
TRBJ1-6 | . | . | TRBV14 | TGTGCCAGCAGCCAAGCAGCAGGACCCCTCCACTTT | CASSQAAGPLHF
TRBJ2-1 | . | TRBD1 | TRBV10-3 | TGTGCCATCAGTCAAGACAGGGATGCCTACAATGAGCAGTTCTTC | CAISQDRDAYNEQFF
TRBJ1-5 | . | . | TRBV6-6 | TGTGCCAGCAGACTCACCCTCGGAGGTCAGCCCCAGCATTTT | CASRLTLGGQPQHF
TRBJ1-3 | . | . | TRBV19 | TGTGCCAGTAGTATGGCAGGGTTCTCTGGAAACACCATATATTTT | CASSMAGFSGNTIYF
TRBJ2-7 | few | TRBD1 | TRBV29-1 | TGCAGCGTTGGGACAGGGATCCACTACGAGCAGTACTTC | CSVGTGIHYEQYF
TRBJ2-7 | . | . | TRBV12-3/TRBV12-4 | TGTGCCAGCAGTCCCCAGGGATACGAGCAGTACTTC | CASSPQGYEQYF
TRBJ2-2 | . | . | TRBV5-1 | TGCGCCAGCAGCTTTAACGGGATAGGCACCGGGGAGCTGTTTTTT | CASSFNGIGTGELFF
TRBJ2-1 | . | . | TRBV24-1 | TGTGCCACCAGTGACCCCGTCCTGAATGAGCAGTTCTTC | CATSDPVLNEQFF
TRBJ2-1 | . | . | TRBV6-5 | TGTGCCAGCAGACGGGACACGAATGAGCAGTTCTTC | CASRRDTNEQFF
TRBJ2-2 | few | TRBD1 | TRBV19 | TGTGCCAGTAGTTTACAGGGGCCGGACACCGGGGAGCTGTTTTTT | CASSLQGPDTGELFF
TRBJ2-1 | . | TRBD2 | TRBV7-3 | TGTGCCAGCAGCTCCAATCCTAGCGGGAGATCGGGGGATGAGCAGTTCTTC | CASSSNPSGRSGDEQFF
TRBJ1-1 | few | . | TRBV10-1 | TGCGCCAGCAGTGAAGCCCAGGGGACTGAAGCTTTCTTT | CASSEAQGTEAFF
TRBJ1-4 | . | TRBD1 | TRBV5-1 | TGCGCCAGCAGCGCGTCAGGGACAGTAGGGGTTTTGGGAACTAATGAAAAACTGTTTTTT | CASSASGTVGVLGTNEKLFF
TRBJ2-1 | . | . | TRBV29-1 | TGCAGCGTTGATCCCGGAGTAAGGAATGAGCAGTTCTTC | CSVDPGVRNEQFF